The 17 T cell receptor beta chains given below trace back to one sample, sequenced in a study of cytomegalovirus exposure and HLA in healthy donors. PCR was performed using 60 Vbeta and 13 Jbeta primers. Here immunoSEQ multiplex PCR was the method, and the copy in TCRdb shows in-frame clones only, minus some. The data show 150,000 to 200,000 clones, roughly 79% seen once. The specimen sequenced was PBMCs. These TCRs come from a male donor in good health and CMV-seropositive.

This clone was observed a single time. V is TRBV18 and J is TRBJ1-2; 8 bases agree with TRBD1. The germline gives CDR1 KGHSH, CDR2 LQKENI. The V segment lost 6 bases and the J segment 9 bases; nucleotides outside the gene matches: 6. The CDR3 spans 12 residues. The CDR3 spells CASSPGQESYTF. In nucleotides, the CDR3 is TGTGCCAGCTCCCCGGGACAGGAGAGCTACACCTTC.

The chain uses TRBV19 and TRBJ1-5; D call uncertain. V lost 2 bases and J lost 0, with 5 bases in between. CDR3 length equals 14 residues. Germline CDR1 LNHDA, CDR2 SQIVND (reference sequence). The CDR3 nucleotides are TGTGCCAGTAGTATACAGGATAGCAATCAGCCCCAGCATTTT. Translated: CASSIQDSNQPQHF.

The chain combines TRBV15 with TRBJ2-7, with 9 bases aligning to TRBD2. The CDR3 has 16 residues. The germline CDR1 and CDR2 sequences are LNHNV and YYDKDF (reference sequence). V was pared by 0 bases and J by 2 bases, with 5 bases of the junction left unmatched. Here the CDR3 DNA reads TGTGCCACCAGCAGAGATAGGCAGCGGGGGGCCTACGAGCAGTACTTC. Translated: CATSRDRQRGAYEQYF.

The rearrangement joins TRBV7-9 to TRBJ2-7, with 12 bases identical to TRBD2. Germline trimming cut 3 bases from V and 2 bases from J; bases unmatched to any gene: 5. Germline assignment: CDR1 SEHNR and CDR2 FQNEAQ (reference sequence). CDR3 length: 16 residues. As DNA, the CDR3 is TGTGCCAGCAGCTTCACTAGCGGGGGGATAACCTACGAGCAGTACTTC. Its translation: CASSFTSGGITYEQYF.

The chain joins TRBV5-1 to TRBJ1-1; D remains ambiguous. V was cut by 4 bases and J by 7 bases, with 14 bases left in between. Germline V lookup: CDR1 SGHRS, CDR2 YFSETQ. This CDR3 comprises 13 residues. CDR3 residues: CASSPPGRYEAFF. CDR3 DNA sequence: TGCGCCAGCAGCCCGCCAGGCAGGTATGAAGCTTTCTTT.

V is TRBV30 and J is TRBJ2-6, with a weak D call TRBD2 (7 bases). V was clipped by 1 base and J by 0 bases, with 13 bases between them. Germline lookup yields CDR1 GTSNPN and CDR2 SVGIG (reference sequence). CDR3 size: 17 residues. Here the CDR3 DNA reads TGTGCCTGGAGTGCGGGGGGCACAAGCTCTGGGGCCAACGTCCTGACTTTC. Its protein product is CAWSAGGTSSGANVLTF.

The J gene is TRBJ1-2, the V gene TRBV9, with 9 bases fitting TRBD1. V shed 3 bases, J shed 5 bases, and the junction held 5 bases outside the gene matches. Germline V lookup: CDR1 SGDLS, CDR2 YYNGEE. The CDR3 covers 14 residues. CDR3 protein: CASSGPGQGYGYTF. The DNA of the CDR3 is TGTGCCAGCAGCGGCCCGGGACAGGGATATGGCTACACCTTC.

Only a few counts were recorded for this clone. This rearrangement joins TRBV20-1 to TRBJ1-6, with unresolved D. This CDR3 comprises 11 residues. Germline V lookup: CDR1 DFQATT, CDR2 SNEGSKA (reference sequence). The V and J ends lost 7 bases and 18 bases respectively, with 19 bases between them. CDR3 sequence: CSVQAGLEDHF. CDR3 nucleotide sequence: TGCAGTGTCCAGGCGGGGTTGGAAGACCACTTT.

This chain connects TRBV11-2 to TRBJ1-6, with a possible D match to TRBD1 (5 bases). CDR1 and CDR2 from the germline V gene are SGHAT and FQNNGV. The CDR3 runs 18 residues. V was pared by 5 bases and J by 6 bases, with 23 bases between. CDR3 sequence: CASSPGLGRGRGNSPLHF. The DNA for the CDR3 is TGTGCCAGCAGCCCCGGCCTCGGGCGGGGACGGGGTAATTCACCCCTCCACTTT.

This sequence joins TRBV19 and TRBJ2-6, with 10 bases aligning to TRBD2. The ends lost 2 bases at V and 0 bases at J; junction bases unmatched: 7. Germline V gene data show CDR1 as LNHDA and CDR2 as SQIVND (reference sequence). CDR3 length equals 19 residues. CDR3 protein: CASSIIAGGLSSGANVLTF. CDR3 DNA sequence: TGTGCCAGTAGTATAATAGCGGGGGGTCTTTCCTCTGGGGCCAACGTCCTGACTTTC.

This rearrangement joins TRBV29-1 to TRBJ1-1, with D hard to call. The CDR3 consists of 14 residues. The germline gives CDR1 SQVTM, CDR2 ANQGSEA. V lost 0 bases to trimming and J lost 4 bases, with 12 bases between them. CDR3 in amino acids: CSVEDRAGVTEAFF. The CDR3 coding sequence is TGCAGCGTTGAAGATCGTGCCGGGGTCACTGAAGCTTTCTTT.

The CDR3 DNA is TGCGCCAGCAGCTTGACAGAAAATCAGCCCCAGCATTTT. It yields the protein CASSLTENQPQHF. V and J are TRBV5-1 and TRBJ1-5; D is undetermined. V lost 1 base, J lost 4 bases, and 6 bases lay in between. The CDR3 covers 13 residues. The germline CDR1 and CDR2 sequences are SGHRS and YFSETQ.

The V gene is TRBV19, the J gene TRBJ1-3; the D is unclear. CDR1 is LNHDA and CDR2 is SQIVND in the germline V gene (reference sequence). Trimming cost V 6 bases and J 4 bases, with 16 bases left between them. There are 15 residues in the CDR3. CDR3: CASSQRHALGNTIYF. CDR3 in DNA: TGTGCCAGTAGCCAACGACACGCGCTCGGAAACACCATATATTTT.

The genes are TRBV4-1 and TRBJ1-2; 12 bases fit TRBD1. Per the germline V gene, CDR1 is MGHRA and CDR2 is YSYEKL. The CDR3 runs to 19 residues. Trimming removed 2 bases from V and 1 base from J; junction bases left unmatched: 11. CDR3 loop: CASSQRSPGQGAINYGYTF. The DNA for the CDR3 is TGCGCCAGCAGCCAAAGGTCGCCGGGACAGGGGGCGATTAACTATGGCTACACCTTC.

The rearrangement joins TRBV5-8 to TRBJ2-6, with 7 positions matching TRBD1. CDR3 length: 17 residues. Germline trimming cut 4 bases from V and 3 bases from J; bases unmatched to any gene: 10. CDR1 is SGHTS, CDR2 YDEGEE, per germline. CDR3 sequence (DNA): TGTGCCAGCAGCGACGGGGACAGTCGGATTGGGGCCAACGTCCTGACTTTC. Translated: CASSDGDSRIGANVLTF.

The CDR3 loop reads CASSFTWDTGRYEQYF. The CDR3 coding sequence is TGTGCCAGCAGCTTCACTTGGGACACGGGGCGCTACGAGCAGTACTTC. V usage is TRBV11-2 and J usage is TRBJ2-7, with a weak D call TRBD1 (6 bases). The V gene lost 3 bases and the J gene lost 3 bases, with 18 bases spanning the gap. The CDR3 sequence is 16 residues long. Germline lookup yields CDR1 SGHAT and CDR2 FQNNGV.

V is TRBV7-9 and J is TRBJ2-2; D call uncertain. The CDR3 has 12 residues. Germline loops: CDR1 SEHNR, CDR2 FQNEAQ (reference sequence). Trimming cost V 7 bases and J 4 bases, with 7 bases left between them. CDR3 sequence: CASNLATGELFF. In DNA form, the CDR3 reads TGTGCCAGCAACCTGGCCACCGGGGAGCTGTTTTTT.